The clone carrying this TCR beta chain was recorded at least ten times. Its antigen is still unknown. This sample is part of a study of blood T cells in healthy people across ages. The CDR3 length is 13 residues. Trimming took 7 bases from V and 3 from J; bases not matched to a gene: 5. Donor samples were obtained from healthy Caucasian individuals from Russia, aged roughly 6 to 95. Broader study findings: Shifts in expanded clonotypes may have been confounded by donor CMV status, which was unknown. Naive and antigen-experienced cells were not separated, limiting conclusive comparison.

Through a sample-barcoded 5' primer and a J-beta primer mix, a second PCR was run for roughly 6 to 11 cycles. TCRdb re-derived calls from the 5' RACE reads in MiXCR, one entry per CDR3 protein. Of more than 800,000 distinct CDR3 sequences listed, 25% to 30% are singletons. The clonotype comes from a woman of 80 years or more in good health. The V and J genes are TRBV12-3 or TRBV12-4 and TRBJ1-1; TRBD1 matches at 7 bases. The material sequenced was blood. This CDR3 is CASTRDRDTEAFF. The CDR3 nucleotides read TGTGCCAGCACACGCGACAGGGACACTGAAGCTTTCTTT.